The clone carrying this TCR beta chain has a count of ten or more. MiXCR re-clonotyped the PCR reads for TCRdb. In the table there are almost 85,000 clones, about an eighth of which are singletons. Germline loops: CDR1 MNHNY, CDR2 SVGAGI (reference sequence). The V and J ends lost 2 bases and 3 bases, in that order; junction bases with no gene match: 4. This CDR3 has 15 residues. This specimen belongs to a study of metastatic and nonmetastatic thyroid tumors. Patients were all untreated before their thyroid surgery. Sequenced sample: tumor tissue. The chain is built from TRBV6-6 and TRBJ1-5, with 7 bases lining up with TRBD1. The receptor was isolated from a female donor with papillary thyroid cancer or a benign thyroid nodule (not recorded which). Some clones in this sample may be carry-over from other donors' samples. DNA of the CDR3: TGTGCCAGCAGTTACCCCGGGACAGACAATCAGCCCCAGCATTTT. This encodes CASSYPGTDNQPQHF.